One and the same sample provided the 27 T cell receptor beta chains below, sequenced in a study of human T cells and chemical hapten exposure. TCRdb reprocessed the RACE reads via MiXCR and lists one record per CDR3 protein. This table holds 95,000 to 150,000 distinct CDR3 sequences, roughly 14% found once. Noted time point: pre-sensitization, week 0. As for treatment: therapeutic diphenylcyclopropenone sensitization with weekly scalp DPC. Sequences were derived from whole blood, sampled in connection with sensitization to the hapten diphenylcyclopropenone (DPC). Receptors were obtained from a woman in her late teens or twenties with alopecia areata. Some clones in this sample may be carry-over from other donors' samples.

This clonotype came up a few times. V and J are TRBV28 and TRBJ2-7, with no clear D. Germline CDR1 and CDR2: MDHEN and SYDVKM. Deletions cut 3 bases from V and 3 bases from J, with 9 bases between. CDR3 length: 13 amino acids. The CDR3 DNA sequence: TGTGCCAGCAGTTTCAATCTGTACTACGAGCAGTACTTC. Its translation: CASSFNLYYEQYF.

This clonotype was seen at least ten times. V gene TRBV7-6 combines with J gene TRBJ2-7, with 10 bases identical to TRBD2. Trimming removed 1 base from V and 2 bases from J; junction bases left unmatched: 8. CDR1 is SGHVS and CDR2 is FNYEAQ in the germline V gene. This CDR3 is 17 amino acids long. CDR3 bases: TGTGCCAGCAGCTTAGTGGCTAGCGGGGGAATTACCTACGAGCAGTACTTC. It yields the protein CASSLVASGGITYEQYF. The entire variable domain, with the rest obtained from reference TRBV7-6 and TRBJ2-7, is as follows: GAGVSQSPRYKVTKRGQDVALRCDPISGHVSLYWYRQALGQGPEFLTYFNYEAQQDKSGLPNDRFSAERPEGSISTLTIQRTEQRDSAMYRCASSLVASGGITYEQYFGPGTRLTVT.

This clonotype was observed at least ten times. CDR3 in amino acids: CASSSDRASPLHF. CDR3 bases: TGTGCCAGCAGCTCGGACAGGGCTTCACCCCTCCACTTT. The V gene is TRBV11-2, the J gene TRBJ1-6; TRBD1 matches at 8 bases. The CDR3 runs 13 residues. CDR1 SGHAT and CDR2 FQNNGV come from the germline V gene. With V trimmed by 4 bases and J by 9 bases, 2 bases remained unmatched. Full variable domain (missing parts from reference TRBV11-2 and TRBJ1-6): EAGVAQSPRYKIIEKRQSVAFWCNPISGHATLYWYQQILGQGPKLLIQFQNNGVVDDSQLPKDRFSAERLKGVDSTLKIQPAKLEDSAVYLCASSSDRASPLHFGNGTRLTVT.

This chain links TRBV30 with TRBJ2-3, with 11 bases that match TRBD2. The CDR3 is made up of 13 amino acids. Germline V lookup: CDR1 GTSNPN, CDR2 SVGIG (reference sequence). The V and J ends lost 8 bases and 4 bases, in that order; junction bases with no gene match: 5. The CDR3 loop reads CAGSSGGPDTQYF. As DNA, the CDR3 is TGTGCCGGCTCTAGCGGGGGGCCAGATACGCAGTATTTT. The full variable domain, completed using reference TRBV30 and TRBJ2-3, is SQTIHQWPATLVQPVGSPLSLECTVEGTSNPNLYWYRQAAGRGLQLLFYSVGIGQISSEVPQNLSASRPQDRQFILSSKKLLLSDSGFYLCAGSSGGPDTQYFGPGTRLTVL.

The J gene is TRBJ2-2, the V gene TRBV7-2; 7 bases agree with TRBD1. This CDR3 is 17 amino acids long. The trim removed 0 bases at V and 7 bases at J, leaving 11 bases unmatched. Germline loops: CDR1 SGHTA, CDR2 FQGNSA. CDR3 sequence (DNA): TGTGCCAGCAGCTTAGCATGGGGAGACAGGGTCCGCGGGGAGCTGTTTTTT. Encoded protein: CASSLAWGDRVRGELFF.

This sequence joins TRBV5-1 and TRBJ2-7; D is undetermined. Trimming removed 0 bases from V and 5 bases from J, with 9 bases in between. Germline CDR1 is SGHRS and CDR2 is YFSETQ. The CDR3 runs 13 residues. CDR3: CASSLEIGNEQYF. The CDR3 DNA is TGCGCCAGCAGCTTGGAAATAGGGAACGAGCAGTACTTC.

The table lists this clonotype with many counts. The chain uses TRBV11-3 and TRBJ2-2; 9 bases agree with TRBD1. CDR1 and CDR2 from the germline V gene are SGHNT and YENEEA. Trimming removed 4 bases from V and 4 bases from J; junction bases left unmatched: 4. The CDR3 runs to 15 residues. CDR3 DNA sequence: TGTGCCAGCAGCTCCGGGACAGGGATCACCGGGGAGCTGTTTTTT. It yields the protein CASSSGTGITGELFF. Together with reference TRBV11-3 and TRBJ2-2, the CDR3 gives the full variable domain: EAGVVQSPRYKIIEKKQPVAFWCNPISGHNTLYWYLQNLGQGPELLIRYENEEAVDDSQLPKDRFSAERLKGVDSTLKIQPAELGDSAVYLCASSSGTGITGELFFGEGSRLTVL.

This clonotype was counted a few times. V and J are TRBV14 and TRBJ1-2; weak D call: TRBD1 (5 bases). With 4 bases removed from V and 4 bases from J, the gap between germline ends came to 16 bases. This CDR3 is 15 amino acids long. The germline CDR1 and CDR2 sequences are SGHDN and FVKESK. The CDR3 nucleotides read TGTGCCAGCAGCCCCCAAAGGGCGAGGGGCTATGGCTACACCTTC. Translation gives CASSPQRARGYGYTF.

The rearrangement joins TRBV11-2 to TRBJ2-1; D is ambiguous. This CDR3 has 12 residues. Germline assignment: CDR1 SGHAT and CDR2 FQNNGV. V lost 5 bases, J lost 8 bases, and 10 bases lay in between. The chain's CDR3 is CASSPIIDEQFF. The CDR3 region has the DNA TGTGCCAGCAGCCCCATCATCGATGAGCAGTTCTTC.

The V and J genes are TRBV5-1 and TRBJ1-6; D call uncertain. With 0 bases removed from V and 11 bases from J, the gap between germline ends came to 15 bases. CDR3 length: 15 amino acids. Germline values: CDR1 SGHRS, CDR2 YFSETQ. CDR3 DNA sequence: TGCGCCAGCAGCTTGGACGACCCGGGCGGTACACCCCTCCACTTT. Its protein product is CASSLDDPGGTPLHF.

This chain uses TRBV27 with TRBJ2-1, with 10 positions matching TRBD2. This CDR3 is 16 amino acids long. After removal of 2 bases from V and 8 bases from J, the junction contained 9 bases not matched to a gene. The germline V gene has CDR1 MNHEY and CDR2 SMNVEV (reference sequence). This CDR3 is CASSLGGSGGAHEQFF. The CDR3 region has the DNA TGTGCCAGCAGTTTAGGTGGGAGCGGGGGGGCGCATGAGCAGTTCTTC.

The rearrangement links TRBV13 to TRBJ2-7; D tentatively reads TRBD1 or TRBD2 (5 bases each). CDR3 length equals 15 residues. Trimming shortened V by 2 bases and J by 3 bases, and 14 bases separated the two germline ends. CDR1 and CDR2 from the germline V gene are PRHDT and FYEKMQ (reference sequence). The CDR3 sequence: CASSLMGVGFYEQYF. CDR3 bases: TGTGCCAGCAGCTTAATGGGGGTTGGATTCTACGAGCAGTACTTC.

On this clonotype itself: An end of the junction does not agree with germline; a read error may underlie this. V gene TRBV20-1 combines with J gene TRBJ1-4, with a possible D match to TRBD1 (5 bases). CDR3 size: 14 residues. Germline V CDR1 and CDR2: DFQATT, SNEGSKA (reference sequence). CDR3 sequence reads: CSARVGALNEKQFF. The CDR3, as DNA: TGCAGTGCTAGAGTAGGGGCGCTTAATGAAAAACAGTTTTTT.

In this sample, this clonotype turned up a few times. The V gene is TRBV2, the J gene TRBJ1-2, with D possibly being TRBD1 (5 bases). The CDR3 loop spans 14 amino acids. CDR1 SNHLY and CDR2 FYNNEI come from the germline V gene. V dropped 7 bases and J dropped 4 bases, with 16 bases sitting between them. In DNA form, the CDR3 reads TGTGCCAGCACCCCAGGGCCTACCCGCTATGGCTACACCTTC. Its protein product is CASTPGPTRYGYTF. The full variable domain, rest sourced from reference TRBV2 and TRBJ1-2, is EPEVTQTPSHQVTQMGQEVILRCVPISNHLYFYWYRQILGQKVEFLVSFYNNEISEKSEIFDDQFSVERPDGSNFTLKIRSTKLEDSAMYFCASTPGPTRYGYTFGSGTRLTVV.

The CDR3 bases are TGTGCCAGCAGACAGGGGATGACCGGGGAGCTGTTTTTT. It codes for CASRQGMTGELFF. The chain combines TRBV7-6 with TRBJ2-2; 7 nucleotides match TRBD1. Trimming took 6 bases from V and 5 from J; bases not matched to a gene: 3. Germline CDR1 reads SGHVS; CDR2 reads FNYEAQ. The CDR3 is made up of 13 amino acids. The full variable domain, completed using reference TRBV7-6 and TRBJ2-2, is GAGVSQSPRYKVTKRGQDVALRCDPISGHVSLYWYRQALGQGPEFLTYFNYEAQQDKSGLPNDRFSAERPEGSISTLTIQRTEQRDSAMYRCASRQGMTGELFFGEGSRLTVL.

The gene calls are TRBV28 and TRBJ1-4; perhaps TRBD1 as D (5 bases). CDR3 size: 15 residues. Trimming removed 5 bases from V and 7 bases from J, with 17 bases in between. CDR1 is MDHEN and CDR2 is SYDVKM in the germline V gene. The CDR3 spells CASSPREVLTEKLFF. The CDR3 region has the DNA TGTGCCAGCAGTCCCAGGGAGGTCTTGACTGAAAAACTGTTTTTT.

This sequence joins TRBV18 and TRBJ2-6; tentatively, D is TRBD2 (6 bases). The V end was cut by 3 bases, the J end by 7 bases, with 13 bases between. Germline CDR1 reads KGHSH; CDR2 reads LQKENI. This CDR3 contains 15 residues. The CDR3 DNA follows: TGTGCCAGCTCACCGGAGGGGCTAAAAGCCAACGTCCTGACTTTC. It is translated as CASSPEGLKANVLTF.

The chain links TRBV18 to TRBJ2-7; no definite D call. The CDR3 loop spans 14 amino acids. Trimming removed 3 bases from V and 6 bases from J, with 15 bases in between. Germline V lookup: CDR1 KGHSH, CDR2 LQKENI. CDR3 sequence reads: CASSPTASWGEQYF. The CDR3 DNA follows: TGTGCCAGCTCACCTACGGCCTCGTGGGGCGAGCAGTACTTC.

This clonotype was seen a handful of times. This rearrangement joins TRBV12-3 or TRBV12-4 to TRBJ2-3; 7 bases are shared with TRBD1. The CDR3 covers 15 residues. V lost 7 bases and J lost 3; bases outside the gene matches: 10. The DNA for the CDR3 is TGTGCCAGCACACAGGGGTCGCGCGGAACAGATACGCAGTATTTT. Encoded protein: CASTQGSRGTDTQYF.

This clonotype occurred a few times. This chain connects TRBV20-1 to TRBJ1-4; TRBD1 is a possible D gene (6 bases). The CDR3 has 14 residues. Germline CDR1 and CDR2: DFQATT and SNEGSKA (reference sequence). With 2 bases removed from V and 4 bases from J, the gap between germline ends came to 11 bases. The CDR3 DNA reads TGCAGTGCTAGAAAAGAGGGGGGTAATGAAAAACTGTTTTTT. Its translation: CSARKEGGNEKLFF.

This clonotype was seen many times. The J gene is TRBJ2-5, the V gene TRBV4-2; D gene ambiguous. Germline V gives CDR1 LGHNA, CDR2 YNFKEQ. CDR3 length: 14 residues. V was cut by 6 bases and J by 1 base, with 12 bases left in between. The DNA for the CDR3 is TGTGCCAGCAGTCGTGACCGGCTCCAAGAGACCCAGTACTTC. Protein: CASSRDRLQETQYF.

The rearrangement joins TRBV4-3 to TRBJ2-7; 7 nucleotides agree with TRBD2. The ends lost 0 bases at V and 0 bases at J; junction bases unmatched: 2. There are 15 residues in the CDR3. The germline CDR1 and CDR2 sequences are LGHNA and YSLEER. CDR3 region: CASSQEPSGSYEQYF. The CDR3 DNA follows: TGCGCCAGCAGCCAAGAGCCTAGCGGCTCCTACGAGCAGTACTTC.

This clonotype was seen a handful of times. The chain uses TRBV7-2 and TRBJ2-2; D gene uncertain. Trimming removed 6 bases from V and 0 bases from J, with 11 bases in between. CDR3 length equals 15 residues. The germline gives CDR1 SGHTA, CDR2 FQGNSA. CDR3 nucleotide sequence: TGTGCCAGCAGGGCCAGCAAAACGAACACCGGGGAGCTGTTTTTT. Its translation is CASRASKTNTGELFF.

This clonotype was recorded a few times. DNA of the CDR3: TGCAGTGCTAGACGCCAGGGGCCGCCTCAGTACTTC. Encoded protein: CSARRQGPPQYF. The rearrangement links TRBV20-1 to TRBJ2-4; TRBD1 is a possible D gene (6 bases). This CDR3 is built from 12 residues. Germline V gives CDR1 DFQATT, CDR2 SNEGSKA (reference sequence). The V end lost 2 bases, the J end lost 12 bases, and 14 bases lay between the germline ends.

This sequence joins TRBV12-3 or TRBV12-4 and TRBJ2-7; a possible D gene is TRBD1 (6 bases). The CDR3 totals 13 residues. Trimming shortened V by 5 bases and J by 3 bases, and 11 bases separated the two germline ends. The CDR3 protein is CASSQGNDYEQYF. Written as DNA, the CDR3 is TGTGCCAGCAGTCAGGGGAACGACTACGAGCAGTACTTC.

This clonotype came up many times. The genes are TRBV4-2 and TRBJ2-5; the D is unclear. Germline V gene data show CDR1 as LGHNA and CDR2 as YNFKEQ. Trimming stripped 1 base from V and 4 bases from J, with 7 bases between. There are 13 residues in the CDR3. CDR3 residues: CASSQGRRETQYF. The CDR3 nucleotides read TGTGCCAGCAGCCAAGGAAGGAGAGAGACCCAGTACTTC.

The rearrangement joins TRBV27 to TRBJ1-4, with 9 positions matching TRBD1. Unmatched junction bases numbered 8, after V lost 5 bases and J lost 13 bases. The CDR3 has 13 residues. The V gene's germline CDR1 is MNHEY and CDR2 SMNVEV (reference sequence). CDR3 sequence (DNA): TGTGCCAGCAGTCGAAATCCGGGACAGGGACTGTTTTTT. It translates to CASSRNPGQGLFF.